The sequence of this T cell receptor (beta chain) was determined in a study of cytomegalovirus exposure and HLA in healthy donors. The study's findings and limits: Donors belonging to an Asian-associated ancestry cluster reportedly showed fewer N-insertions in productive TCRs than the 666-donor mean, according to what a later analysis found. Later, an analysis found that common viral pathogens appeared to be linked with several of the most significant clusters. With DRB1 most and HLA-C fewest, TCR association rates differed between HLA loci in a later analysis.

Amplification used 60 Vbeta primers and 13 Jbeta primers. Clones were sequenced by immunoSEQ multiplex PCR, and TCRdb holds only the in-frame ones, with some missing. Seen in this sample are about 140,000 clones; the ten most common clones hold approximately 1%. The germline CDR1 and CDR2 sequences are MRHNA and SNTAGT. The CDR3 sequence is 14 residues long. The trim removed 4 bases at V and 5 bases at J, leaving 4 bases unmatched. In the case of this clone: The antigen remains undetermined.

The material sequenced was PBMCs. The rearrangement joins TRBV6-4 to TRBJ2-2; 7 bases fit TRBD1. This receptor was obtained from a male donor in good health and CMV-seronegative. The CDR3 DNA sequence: TGTGCCAGCAGTGTCTTGACAGGGACCGGGGAGCTGTTTTTT. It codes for CASSVLTGTGELFF.